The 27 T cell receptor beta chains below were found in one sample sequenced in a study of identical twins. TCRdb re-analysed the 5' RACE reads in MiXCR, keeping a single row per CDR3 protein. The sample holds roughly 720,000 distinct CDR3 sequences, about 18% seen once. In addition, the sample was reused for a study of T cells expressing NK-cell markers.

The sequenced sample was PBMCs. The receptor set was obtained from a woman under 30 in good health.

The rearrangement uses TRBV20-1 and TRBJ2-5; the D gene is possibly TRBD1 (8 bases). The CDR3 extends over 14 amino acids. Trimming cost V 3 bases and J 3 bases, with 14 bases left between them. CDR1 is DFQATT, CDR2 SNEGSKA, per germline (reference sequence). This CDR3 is CSASRQGREETQYF. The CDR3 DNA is TGCAGTGCTAGTCGACAGGGGAGGGAAGAGACCCAGTACTTC.

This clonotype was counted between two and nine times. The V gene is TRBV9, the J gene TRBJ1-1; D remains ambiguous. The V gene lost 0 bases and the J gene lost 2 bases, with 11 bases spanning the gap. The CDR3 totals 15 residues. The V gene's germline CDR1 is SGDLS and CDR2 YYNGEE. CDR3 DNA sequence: TGTGCCAGCAGCGTAGAGGGTACGGGCAACACTGAAGCTTTCTTT. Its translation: CASSVEGTGNTEAFF.

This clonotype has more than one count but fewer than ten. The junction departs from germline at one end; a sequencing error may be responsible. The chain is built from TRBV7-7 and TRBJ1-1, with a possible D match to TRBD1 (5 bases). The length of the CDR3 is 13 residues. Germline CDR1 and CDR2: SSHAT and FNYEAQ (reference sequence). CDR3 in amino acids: CASSQGRGAEAFF. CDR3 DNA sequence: TGTGCTAGCAGCCAAGGGAGAGGGGCTGAAGCTTTCTTT. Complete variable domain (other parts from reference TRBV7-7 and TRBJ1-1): GAGVSQSPRYKVTKRGQDVTLRCDPISSHATLYWYQQALGQGPEFLTYFNYEAQPDKSGLPSDRFSAERPEGSISTLTIQRTEQRDSAMYRCASSQGRGAEAFFGQGTRLTVV.

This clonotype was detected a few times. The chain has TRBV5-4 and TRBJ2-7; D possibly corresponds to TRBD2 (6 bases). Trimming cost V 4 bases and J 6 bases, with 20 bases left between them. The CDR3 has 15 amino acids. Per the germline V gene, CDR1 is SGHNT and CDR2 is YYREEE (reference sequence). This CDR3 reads CASSPTVMAGSEQYF. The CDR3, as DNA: TGTGCCAGCAGCCCTACCGTTATGGCGGGAAGCGAGCAGTACTTC. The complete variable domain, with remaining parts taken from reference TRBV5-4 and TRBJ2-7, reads ETGVTQSPTHLIKTRGQQVTLRCSSQSGHNTVSWYQQALGQGPQFIFQYYREEENGRGNFPPRFSGLQFPNYSSELNVNALELDDSALYLCASSPTVMAGSEQYFGPGTRLTVT.

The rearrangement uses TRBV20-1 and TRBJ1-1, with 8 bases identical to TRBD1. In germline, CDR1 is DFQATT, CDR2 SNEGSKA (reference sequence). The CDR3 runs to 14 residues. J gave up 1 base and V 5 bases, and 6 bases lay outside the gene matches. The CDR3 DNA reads TGCAGTGCTTTCGGGACAGGAGCGAACACTGAAGCTTTCTTT. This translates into CSAFGTGANTEAFF.

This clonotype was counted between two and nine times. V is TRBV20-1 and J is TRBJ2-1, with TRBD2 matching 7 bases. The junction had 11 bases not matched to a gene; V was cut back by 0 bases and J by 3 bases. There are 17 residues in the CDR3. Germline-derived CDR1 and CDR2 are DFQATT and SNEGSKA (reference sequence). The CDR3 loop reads CSARDPEWGGYYNEQFF. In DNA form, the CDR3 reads TGCAGTGCTAGAGATCCCGAATGGGGGGGATACTACAATGAGCAGTTCTTC.

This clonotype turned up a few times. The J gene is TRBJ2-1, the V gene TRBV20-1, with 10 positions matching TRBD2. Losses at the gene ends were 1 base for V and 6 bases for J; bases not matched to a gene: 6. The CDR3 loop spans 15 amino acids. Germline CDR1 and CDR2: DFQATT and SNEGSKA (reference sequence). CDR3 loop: CSARAPSGRANEQFF. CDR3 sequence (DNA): TGCAGTGCTAGAGCCCCCAGCGGGAGGGCCAATGAGCAGTTCTTC.

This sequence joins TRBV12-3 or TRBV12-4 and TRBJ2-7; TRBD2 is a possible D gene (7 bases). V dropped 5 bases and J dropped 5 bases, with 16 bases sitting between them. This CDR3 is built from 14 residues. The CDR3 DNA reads TGTGCCAGCAGTACCCAGGGGAGGGCCCACGAGCAGTACTTC. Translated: CASSTQGRAHEQYF.

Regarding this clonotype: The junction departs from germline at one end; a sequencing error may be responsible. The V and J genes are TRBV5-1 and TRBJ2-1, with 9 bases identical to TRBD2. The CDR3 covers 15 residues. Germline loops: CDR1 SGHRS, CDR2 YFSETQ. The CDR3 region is CASSLGGLAYNGQFF. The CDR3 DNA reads TGCGCCAGCAGCTTGGGGGGACTAGCCTACAATGGGCAGTTCTTC. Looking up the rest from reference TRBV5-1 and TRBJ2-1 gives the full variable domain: KAGVTQTPRYLIKTRGQQVTLSCSPISGHRSVSWYQQTPGQGLQFLFEYFSETQRNKGNFPGRFSGRQFSNSRSEMNVSTLELGDSALYLCASSLGGLAYNGQFFGPGTRLTVL.

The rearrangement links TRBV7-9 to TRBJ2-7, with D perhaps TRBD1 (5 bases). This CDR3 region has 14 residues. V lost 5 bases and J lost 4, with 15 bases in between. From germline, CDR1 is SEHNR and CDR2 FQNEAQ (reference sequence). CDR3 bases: TGTGCCAGCAGCAACAGGCAAGACGATTACGAGCAGTACTTC. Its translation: CASSNRQDDYEQYF.

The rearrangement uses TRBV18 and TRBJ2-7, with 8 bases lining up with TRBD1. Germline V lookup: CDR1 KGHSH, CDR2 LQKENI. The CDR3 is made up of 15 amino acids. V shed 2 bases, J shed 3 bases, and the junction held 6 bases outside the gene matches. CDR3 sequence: CASSPFPGQGYEQYF. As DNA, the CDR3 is TGTGCCAGCTCACCATTTCCCGGACAGGGCTACGAGCAGTACTTC.

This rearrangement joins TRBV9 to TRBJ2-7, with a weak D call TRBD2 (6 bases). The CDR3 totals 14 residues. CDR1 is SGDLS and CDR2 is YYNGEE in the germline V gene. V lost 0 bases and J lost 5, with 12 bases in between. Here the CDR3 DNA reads TGTGCCAGCAGCGTAGATGGAGGGTCCAACGAGCAGTACTTC. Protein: CASSVDGGSNEQYF.

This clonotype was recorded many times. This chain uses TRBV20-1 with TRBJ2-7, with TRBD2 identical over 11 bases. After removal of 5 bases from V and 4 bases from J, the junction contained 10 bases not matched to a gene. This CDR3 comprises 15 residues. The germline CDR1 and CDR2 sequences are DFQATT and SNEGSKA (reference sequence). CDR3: CSAVGLAGASYEQYF. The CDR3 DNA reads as TGCAGTGCTGTCGGACTAGCGGGCGCATCGTACGAGCAGTACTTC.

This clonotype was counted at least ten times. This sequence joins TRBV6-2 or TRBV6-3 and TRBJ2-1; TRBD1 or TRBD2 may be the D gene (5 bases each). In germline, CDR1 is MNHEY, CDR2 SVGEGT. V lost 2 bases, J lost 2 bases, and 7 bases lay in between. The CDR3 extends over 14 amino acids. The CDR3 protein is CASSYGTAYNEQFF. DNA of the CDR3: TGTGCCAGCAGTTACGGGACGGCCTACAATGAGCAGTTCTTC.

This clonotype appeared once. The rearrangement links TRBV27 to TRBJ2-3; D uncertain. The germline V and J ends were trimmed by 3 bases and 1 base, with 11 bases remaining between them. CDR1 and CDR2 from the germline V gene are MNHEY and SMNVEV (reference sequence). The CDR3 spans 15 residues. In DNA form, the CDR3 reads TGTGCCAGCAGTTTCTCCCTAGTCGGCACAGATACGCAGTATTTT. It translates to CASSFSLVGTDTQYF.

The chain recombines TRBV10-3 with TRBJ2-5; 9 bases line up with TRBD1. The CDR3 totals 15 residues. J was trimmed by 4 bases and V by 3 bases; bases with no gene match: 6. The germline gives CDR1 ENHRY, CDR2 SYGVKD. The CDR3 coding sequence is TGTGCCATCAGTGATATTACAGGGGGCGTAGAGACCCAGTACTTC. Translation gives CAISDITGGVETQYF.

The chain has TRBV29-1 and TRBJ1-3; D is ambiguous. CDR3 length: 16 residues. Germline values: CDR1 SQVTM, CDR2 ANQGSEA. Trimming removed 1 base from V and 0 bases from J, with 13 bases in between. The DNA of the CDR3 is TGCAGCGTTGAAGGCTGGGGAGAGAACTCTGGAAACACCATATATTTT. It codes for CSVEGWGENSGNTIYF.

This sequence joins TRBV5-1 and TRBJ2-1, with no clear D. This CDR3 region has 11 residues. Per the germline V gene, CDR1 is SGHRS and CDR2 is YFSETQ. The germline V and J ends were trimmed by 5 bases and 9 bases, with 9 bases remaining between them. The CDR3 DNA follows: TGCGCCAGCAGGAAGTTGGTTGAGCAGTTCTTC. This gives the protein CASRKLVEQFF.

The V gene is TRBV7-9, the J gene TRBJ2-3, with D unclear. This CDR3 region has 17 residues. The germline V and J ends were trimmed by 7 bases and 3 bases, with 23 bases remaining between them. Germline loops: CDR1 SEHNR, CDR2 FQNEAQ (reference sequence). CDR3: CASTTFGVQLVTDTQYF. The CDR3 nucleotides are TGTGCCAGCACCACTTTTGGGGTTCAATTAGTAACAGATACGCAGTATTTT. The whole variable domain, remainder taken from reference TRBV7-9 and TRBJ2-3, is DTGVSQNPRHKITKRGQNVTFRCDPISEHNRLYWYRQTLGQGPEFLTYFQNEAQLEKSRLLSDRFSAERPKGSFSTLEIQRTEQGDSAMYLCASTTFGVQLVTDTQYFGPGTRLTVL.

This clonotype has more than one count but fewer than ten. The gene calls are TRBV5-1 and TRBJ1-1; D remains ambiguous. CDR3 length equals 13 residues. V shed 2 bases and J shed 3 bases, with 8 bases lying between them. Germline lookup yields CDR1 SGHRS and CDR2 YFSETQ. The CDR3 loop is CASSLREDTEAFF. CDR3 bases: TGCGCCAGCAGCTTAAGGGAGGACACTGAAGCTTTCTTT. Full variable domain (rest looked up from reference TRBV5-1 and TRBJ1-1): KAGVTQTPRYLIKTRGQQVTLSCSPISGHRSVSWYQQTPGQGLQFLFEYFSETQRNKGNFPGRFSGRQFSNSRSEMNVSTLELGDSALYLCASSLREDTEAFFGQGTRLTVV.

The CDR3 loop is CATSDPGQGRNEQFF. CDR3 nucleotide sequence: TGTGCCACCAGTGACCCGGGACAGGGGCGCAATGAGCAGTTCTTC. J is TRBJ2-1 and V is TRBV24-1; 10 nucleotides agree with TRBD1. The CDR3 totals 15 residues. With 4 bases clipped from V and 6 bases from J, the junction kept 5 bases outside the gene matches. From germline, CDR1 is KGHDR and CDR2 SFDVKD.

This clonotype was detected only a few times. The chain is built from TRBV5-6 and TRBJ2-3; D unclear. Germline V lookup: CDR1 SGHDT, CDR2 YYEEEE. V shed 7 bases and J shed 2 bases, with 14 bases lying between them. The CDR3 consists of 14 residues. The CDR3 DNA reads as TGTGCCAGCCACTCCTGGGCGAACACAGATACGCAGTATTTT. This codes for CASHSWANTDTQYF.

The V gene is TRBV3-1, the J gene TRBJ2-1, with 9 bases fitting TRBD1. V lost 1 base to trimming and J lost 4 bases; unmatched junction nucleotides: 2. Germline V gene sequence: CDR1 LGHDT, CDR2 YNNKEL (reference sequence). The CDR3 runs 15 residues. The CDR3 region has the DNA TGTGCCAGCAGCCAAGGGACAGGGGTTTACAATGAGCAGTTCTTC. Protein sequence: CASSQGTGVYNEQFF.

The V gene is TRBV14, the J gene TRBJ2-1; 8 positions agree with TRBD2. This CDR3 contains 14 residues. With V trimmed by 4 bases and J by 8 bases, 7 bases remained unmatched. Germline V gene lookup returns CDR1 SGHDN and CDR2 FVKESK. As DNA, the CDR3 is TGTGCCAGCAGCCGACCGGGACTAGTCTATGAGCAGTTCTTC. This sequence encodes CASSRPGLVYEQFF.

The DNA for the CDR3 is TGTGCCAGCAGCCTAGGGCCTGTCAATGAGCAGTTCTTC. This encodes CASSLGPVNEQFF. The chain is built from TRBV7-2 and TRBJ2-1, with D uncertain. This CDR3 has 13 amino acids. Germline CDR1 and CDR2: SGHTA and FQGNSA. Trimming cost V 5 bases and J 6 bases, with 11 bases left between them.

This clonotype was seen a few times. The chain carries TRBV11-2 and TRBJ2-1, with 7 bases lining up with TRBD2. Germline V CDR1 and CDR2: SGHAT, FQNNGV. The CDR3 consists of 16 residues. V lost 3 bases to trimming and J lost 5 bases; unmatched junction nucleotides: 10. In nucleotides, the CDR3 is TGTGCCAGCAGCTTCCGTTGGAGCGGGGAAAACAATGAGCAGTTCTTC. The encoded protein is CASSFRWSGENNEQFF.

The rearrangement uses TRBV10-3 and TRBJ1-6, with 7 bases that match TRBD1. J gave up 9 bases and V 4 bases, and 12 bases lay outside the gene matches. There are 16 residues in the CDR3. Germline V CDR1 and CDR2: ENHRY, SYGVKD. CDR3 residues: CAISASRDSDGSPLHF. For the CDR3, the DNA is TGTGCCATCAGTGCTAGCCGGGACAGCGATGGTTCACCCCTCCACTTT.